This T cell receptor (beta chain) was retrieved from a study of blood T cell repertoires in COVID-19 (dated by TCRdb to 2020 to 2022). About the investigation overall: Samples covering the acute and convalescent phases of COVID-19 were provided by collaborators in the United States, Italy and Spain. The material from the prospective study consisted of cDNA or gDNA derived from T cells, B-cell-depleted T cells, or PBMCs. The repertoires were released in a freely available public database intended as a resource for research on the immune response to SARS-CoV-2. Sample metadata almost always included a de-identified subject ID, COVID-19 status, age in years and sex. Where HLA class I and class II types were available, the types were taken from metadata supplied by the sample provider, not from assay-based typing. Samples were obtained from the ongoing ImmuneRACE study (first 160 participants) and from about 1,300 subjects provided by 6 global collaborators. Deeply sampled blood TCRbeta repertoires from subjects exposed to, actively infected with, or recovered from COVID-19 were included in the dataset.

Including the terminal cysteine and phenylalanine, the CDR3 comprises 14 residues. Of the read, only the CDR3 DNA is kept; its 42 bases are in frame from base 1. The germline V gene specifies SGDLS as CDR1 and YYNGEE as CDR2. V is pruned by 4 bases and J by 2 bases, leaving 6 bases of the junction without a gene match. Whole blood was collected in K2EDTA tubes by collaborating institutions according to the institutions' own protocols. Collaborator samples were shipped for TCRbeta analysis as frozen whole blood, isolated PBMCs, or DNA extracted from either sample type. As regards this clone: Its antigen is currently not known. Per-base qualities were not stored, and no clone one base away is much larger.

Overall study outcomes, separate from this receptor: Clinical and demographic metadata were provided uncurated, with the amount varying by source and participant.

TCRbeta CDR3 regions were amplified from genomic DNA by means of the immunoSEQ Assay, a bias-controlled multiplex PCR. On the authors' methods: The number of nucleated cells in each sample was estimated by amplification of reference gene primers within the assay. Sequence reads were collapsed and filtered to measure the absolute abundance of every unique TCRbeta CDR3 rearrangement. For each sample, productive Simpson clonality was calculated as the square root of Simpson's diversity index across productive rearrangements. As stored in TCRdb, this immuneACCESS dataset retains in-frame rearrangements with V and J assigned. A fraction of the clones does not appear; measured against another copy, unresolved V genes explain less than half of the discrepancy, and the remainder lacks a known reason. The V and J calls and clone size are taken from that table; D and trimming were inferred from the DNA. The sample table shows approximately 300,000 clones, and roughly 90% are seen once. The ten largest make up approximately 4% of the sample.

The V and J genes are TRBV9 and TRBJ2-7; TRBD2 matches 7 bases in the middle. The receptor comes from a woman in her forties or fifties with active or convalescent COVID-19. Sample: peripheral blood. The nucleotide sequence reads TGTGCCAGCAGCCCTGGGGGGGGGACCTACGAGCAGTACTTC. This sequence encodes CASSPGGGTYEQYF.